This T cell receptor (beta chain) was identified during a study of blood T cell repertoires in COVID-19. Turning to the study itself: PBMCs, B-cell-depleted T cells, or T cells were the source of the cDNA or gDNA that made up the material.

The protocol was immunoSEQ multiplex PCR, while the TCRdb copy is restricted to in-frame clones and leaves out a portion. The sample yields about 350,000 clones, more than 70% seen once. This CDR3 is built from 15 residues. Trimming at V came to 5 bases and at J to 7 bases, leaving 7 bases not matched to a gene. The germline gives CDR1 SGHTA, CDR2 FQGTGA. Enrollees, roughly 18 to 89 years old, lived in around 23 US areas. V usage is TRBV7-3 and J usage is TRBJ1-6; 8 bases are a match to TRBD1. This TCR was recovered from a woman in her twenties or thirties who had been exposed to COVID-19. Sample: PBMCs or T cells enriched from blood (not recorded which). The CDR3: CASSPRPGGNSPLHF. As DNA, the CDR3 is TGTGCCAGCAGCCCAAGACCAGGGGGCAATTCACCCCTCCACTTT.